The T cell receptor (beta chain) under discussion was sequenced for a study of CD8 T cells in Susac syndrome. Trimming at V came to 2 bases and at J to 3 bases, leaving 8 bases not matched to a gene. CDR3 length: 16 residues. The germline gives CDR1 SGHDT, CDR2 YYEEEE. Sequencing of TCR beta was performed on blood CD8+ and CD4+ T cells. The multiple sclerosis control group was made up of treatment-naive patients with stable or active relapsing-remitting disease. Negative isolation yielded CD4+ and CD8+ T cells, and FACS enriched TEMRA cells. The RNA, about 0.5 to 1 ug, was put through reverse transcription using random hexamers. Multiplex PCR with immunoSEQ amplified the TCR beta CDR3 across 54 Vbeta and 13 Jbeta. TCRdb redid the calling of the immunoSEQ multiplex PCR reads with MiXCR, one entry per CDR3 protein. In the table there are some 300,000 distinct CDR3 sequences, 85% of which are singletons.

This receptor was taken from a human donor with multiple sclerosis. V and J are TRBV5-6 and TRBJ1-1, with TRBD1 matching over 9 bases. Material for sequencing was CD8+ T cells from PBMCs. CDR3 sequence reads: CASSFGTGWEDTEAFF. DNA for the CDR3: TGTGCCAGCAGCTTTGGGACAGGGTGGGAGGACACTGAAGCTTTCTTT.